This T cell receptor (beta chain) appears in the sequencing data of a study of shared clonotypes between healthy human individuals. The protocol was immunoSEQ multiplex PCR, while the TCRdb copy is restricted to in-frame clones and leaves out a portion. The table records some 2,100,000 clones, approximately 94% of them present only once. The CDR3 contains 20 residues. Germline CDR1 reads MGHRA; CDR2 reads YSYEKL. The J segment lost 4 bases and the V segment lost 0 bases, leaving 14 bases of the junction unmatched. Only CD45RO-negative cells positively selected for CCR7 counted as naive CD8 cells, so terminally differentiated effector memory CD45RA+ cells were excluded.

Sequenced sample: naive CD8+ T cells from PBMCs. This TCR derives from a young man in good health. Some clones in this sample may be carry-over from other donors' samples. The J gene is TRBJ2-1, the V gene TRBV4-1; 11 bases are shared with TRBD2. The CDR3: CASSQESLAGGYSLYNEQFF. As DNA, the CDR3 is TGCGCCAGCAGCCAAGAGTCATTAGCGGGAGGGTACTCTCTTTACAATGAGCAGTTCTTC.